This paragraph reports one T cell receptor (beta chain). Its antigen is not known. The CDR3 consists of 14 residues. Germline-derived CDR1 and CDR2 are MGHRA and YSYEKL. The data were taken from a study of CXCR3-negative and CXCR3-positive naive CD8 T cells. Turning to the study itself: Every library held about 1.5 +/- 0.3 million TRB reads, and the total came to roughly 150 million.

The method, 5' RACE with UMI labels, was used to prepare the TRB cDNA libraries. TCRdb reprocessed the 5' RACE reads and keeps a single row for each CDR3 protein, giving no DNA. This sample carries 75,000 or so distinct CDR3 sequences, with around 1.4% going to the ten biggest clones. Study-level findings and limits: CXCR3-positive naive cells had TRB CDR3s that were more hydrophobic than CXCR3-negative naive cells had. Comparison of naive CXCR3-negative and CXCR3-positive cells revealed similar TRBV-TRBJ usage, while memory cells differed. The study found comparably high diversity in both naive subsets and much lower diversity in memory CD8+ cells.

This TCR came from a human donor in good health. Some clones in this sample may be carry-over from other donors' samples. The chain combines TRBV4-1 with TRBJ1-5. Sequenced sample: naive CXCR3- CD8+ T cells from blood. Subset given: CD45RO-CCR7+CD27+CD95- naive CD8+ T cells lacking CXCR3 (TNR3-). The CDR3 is CASSQGQRNQPQHF.